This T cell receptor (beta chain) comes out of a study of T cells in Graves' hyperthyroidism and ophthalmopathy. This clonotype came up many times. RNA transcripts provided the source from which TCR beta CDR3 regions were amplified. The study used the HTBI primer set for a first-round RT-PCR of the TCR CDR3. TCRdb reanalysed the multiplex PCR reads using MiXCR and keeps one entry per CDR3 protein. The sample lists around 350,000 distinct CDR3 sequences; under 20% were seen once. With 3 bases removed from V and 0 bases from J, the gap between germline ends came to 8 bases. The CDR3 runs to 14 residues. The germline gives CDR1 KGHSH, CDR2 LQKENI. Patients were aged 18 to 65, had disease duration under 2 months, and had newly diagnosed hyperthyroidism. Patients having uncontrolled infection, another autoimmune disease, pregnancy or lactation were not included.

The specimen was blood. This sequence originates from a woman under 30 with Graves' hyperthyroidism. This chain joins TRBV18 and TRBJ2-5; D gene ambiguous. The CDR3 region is CASSPNRYQETQYF. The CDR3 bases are TGTGCCAGCTCACCCAACCGGTACCAAGAGACCCAGTACTTC.